The TCR beta chain described here comes from a study of somatic mutations in cytotoxic T cells in rheumatoid arthritis. In the study overall: Blood from the patient (roughly 30 ml EDTA) was drawn right after diagnosis, pretreatment. Flow cytometry sorted some V beta antibody-stained T-cell populations to nearly 100% purity, V beta1+ cells among them being sequenced for TCRB.

Sequencing used immunoSEQ multiplex PCR; TCRdb keeps in-frame clones, though not all of them. The table lists some 30,000 clones, around 87% of them singletons, with approximately 9.4% in the top ten. After CD4+ and CD8+ cells were isolated by positive magnetic bead selection, their purity was checked by flow cytometry. This CDR3 has 15 amino acids. Germline CDR1 MGHRA, CDR2 YSYEKL. V was clipped by 4 bases and J by 5 bases; unmatched bases: 2. Sequenced input: CD8+ T cells sorted from blood. The receptor comes from an adult with rheumatoid arthritis. The chain joins TRBV4-1 to TRBJ2-1; 13 bases are shared with TRBD2. CDR3 DNA: TGCGCCAGCAGCCGCGGGACTAGCGGGAACAATGAGCAGTTCTTC. Translated: CASSRGTSGNNEQFF.